The 29 T cell receptor beta chains below were found in one sample sequenced in a study of spatial heterogeneity in lung cancer. TCRdb processed the 5' RACE reads anew with MiXCR; each CDR3 protein has one entry. The repertoire consists of some 40,000 distinct CDR3 sequences, with roughly 5.6% occurring once and the leading ten covering about a quarter. The time point: sample taken at primary tumor resection. Sequencing of whole RNA from tumor, nontumor lung or frozen PBMC involved no sorting. The sample consisted of PBMCs, taken at surgery. The receptors derive from a female donor with early-stage non-small cell lung cancer.

This clonotype has ten or more counts. This rearrangement joins TRBV29-1 to TRBJ2-5; D perhaps matches TRBD1 (6 bases). CDR1 is SQVTM, CDR2 ANQGSEA, per germline. This CDR3 comprises 14 residues. V was clipped by 1 base and J by 5 bases, with 14 bases between them. CDR3 sequence (DNA): TGCAGCGTTGAAGCGCAGGGGCTCTTGGAGACCCAGTACTTC. This translates into CSVEAQGLLETQYF.

This clonotype was counted at least ten times. One end of the junction varies from germline; a read error may be responsible. DNA of the CDR3: TGCGCCAGCAGCCAAGCACAGGGGGCCCCCACCCAAGGGTTT. It is translated as CASSQAQGAPTQGF. The chain has TRBV4-1 and TRBJ2-3, with 9 bases lining up with TRBD1. Per the germline V gene, CDR1 is MGHRA and CDR2 is YSYEKL. The CDR3 runs 14 residues.

This clonotype was observed a handful of times. This sequence joins TRBV19 and TRBJ2-5; no definite D call. The V gene's germline CDR1 is LNHDA and CDR2 SQIVND (reference sequence). This CDR3 comprises 13 residues. Between the trimmed V and J ends, which lost 3 bases and 1 base, there was a span of 6 bases. The CDR3 DNA reads TGTGCCAGTAGTATTACCCTCCAAGAGACCCAGTACTTC. Protein sequence: CASSITLQETQYF.

This clonotype turned up a few times. CDR3 DNA: TGCAGTGCCGGGACACGTCACTACACCTTC. The encoded protein is CSAGTRHYTF. The chain is built from TRBV20-1 and TRBJ1-2, with TRBD1 as a possible D gene (6 bases). This CDR3 has 10 amino acids. The V gene lost 6 bases and the J gene lost 10 bases, with 12 bases spanning the gap. Germline lookup yields CDR1 DFQATT and CDR2 SNEGSKA (reference sequence).

This clonotype was found many times. V usage is TRBV7-8 and J usage is TRBJ2-2, with D unresolved. With 9 bases removed from V and 4 bases from J, the gap between germline ends came to 3 bases. CDR3 size: 10 residues. Per the germline V gene, CDR1 is SGHVS and CDR2 is FQNEAQ. DNA of the CDR3: TGTGCCAGTAGCACCGGGGAGCTGTTTTTT. This sequence encodes CASSTGELFF.

This clonotype was counted a few times. The chain combines TRBV4-3 with TRBJ1-2; 12 bases match TRBD1. CDR3 length: 16 residues. Losses at the gene ends were 0 bases for V and 8 bases for J; bases not matched to a gene: 7. CDR1 LGHNA and CDR2 YSLEER come from the germline V gene. DNA for the CDR3: TGCGCCAGCAGCCAAGATGAGGGACAGGGGGCGCGGGGCTACACCTTC. Translated: CASSQDEGQGARGYTF.

This clonotype was observed a handful of times. CDR3 DNA sequence: TGTGCCAGCCGACAATCCGGGACACTGAATGAGCAGTTCTTC. It encodes CASRQSGTLNEQFF. This chain connects TRBV6-6 to TRBJ2-1, with a tentative D call TRBD1 (6 bases). Germline V gene data show CDR1 as MNHNY and CDR2 as SVGAGI (reference sequence). V gave up 8 bases and J gave up 7 bases, with 18 bases separating them. The CDR3 runs to 14 residues.

This clonotype showed up many times. The chain combines TRBV6-5 with TRBJ2-3, with unresolved D. CDR1 is MNHEY, CDR2 SVGAGI, per germline. This CDR3 is 11 amino acids long. The V gene lost 5 bases and the J gene lost 2 bases, with 2 bases spanning the gap. CDR3 loop: CASSTTDTQYF. Written as DNA, the CDR3 is TGTGCCAGCAGTACCACAGATACGCAGTATTTT.

This clonotype has ten or more counts. The genes are TRBV13 and TRBJ1-1; a weak D match, TRBD1 (6 bases). V shed 5 bases and J shed 1 base, with 11 bases lying between them. This CDR3 spans 14 amino acids. The germline V gene encodes CDR1 PRHDT and CDR2 FYEKMQ (reference sequence). This CDR3 reads CASSPLTGNTEAFF. CDR3 coding DNA: TGTGCCAGCAGCCCCCTGACAGGGAACACTGAAGCTTTCTTT.

This clonotype was seen ten or more times. V is TRBV30 and J is TRBJ2-3, with TRBD2 matching over 9 bases. Germline V lookup: CDR1 GTSNPN, CDR2 SVGIG (reference sequence). The CDR3 runs to 16 residues. V trimming: 0 bases; J trimming: 5 bases; junction bases outside the gene matches: 9. CDR3 DNA: TGTGCCTGGAGTGTAAAAGGGCTAGCGGGGAGAGATACGCAGTATTTT. This gives the protein CAWSVKGLAGRDTQYF.

V and J are TRBV7-9 and TRBJ2-7; 9 nucleotides line up with TRBD1. The germline V gene has CDR1 SEHNR and CDR2 FQNEAQ (reference sequence). The V and J ends lost 5 bases and 6 bases, in that order; junction bases with no gene match: 8. This CDR3 contains 14 residues. The CDR3 region is CASSGDRENSEQYF. The CDR3 nucleotides are TGTGCCAGCAGCGGGGACAGGGAGAACTCCGAGCAGTACTTC.

This clonotype was detected ten times or more. The chain links TRBV7-9 to TRBJ2-7; 9 bases line up with TRBD1. The germline V gene has CDR1 SEHNR and CDR2 FQNEAQ (reference sequence). The CDR3 runs 15 residues. The V segment lost 3 bases and the J segment 6 bases; nucleotides outside the gene matches: 9. The CDR3 loop is CASSLATGGLSEQYF. The CDR3 coding sequence is TGTGCCAGCAGCTTGGCCACAGGGGGCTTGAGCGAGCAGTACTTC.

This clonotype was counted only a few times. V usage is TRBV18 and J usage is TRBJ1-2; TRBD1 matches 7 bases. Germline CDR1 KGHSH, CDR2 LQKENI. The CDR3 loop spans 14 amino acids. V was pared by 5 bases and J by 1 base, with 4 bases of the junction left unmatched. The CDR3 region is CASSTGTDNYGYTF. CDR3 coding DNA: TGTGCCAGCTCAACCGGGACAGATAACTATGGCTACACCTTC.

At least ten counts were recorded for this clonotype. The chain is built from TRBV6-6 and TRBJ1-5; no firm D call. Trimming pared 7 bases from V and 2 bases from J, leaving 12 bases between. Germline assignment: CDR1 MNHNY and CDR2 SVGAGI (reference sequence). The CDR3 loop spans 14 amino acids. The CDR3 DNA follows: TGTGCCAGCAACCCCAATAGGGGCAATCAGCCCCAGCATTTT. Translating gives CASNPNRGNQPQHF.

This clonotype has ten or more counts. V usage is TRBV30 and J usage is TRBJ1-1; 10 bases map to TRBD1. CDR3 length: 14 residues. With 4 bases clipped from V and 12 bases from J, the junction kept 14 bases outside the gene matches. Germline V CDR1 and CDR2: GTSNPN, SVGIG (reference sequence). The CDR3 loop reads CAWTLGGTGVIPFF. The CDR3 DNA reads TGTGCCTGGACCCTAGGGGGGACAGGGGTAATACCTTTCTTT.

This clonotype was recorded at least ten times. The V gene is TRBV24-1, the J gene TRBJ1-5; D is uncertain. Trimming took 0 bases from V and 4 from J, leaving 12 bases between them. The length of the CDR3 is 16 residues. Germline values: CDR1 KGHDR, CDR2 SFDVKD. CDR3 residues: CATSDLRASPNQPQHF. The CDR3 region has the DNA TGTGCCACCAGTGATTTGAGGGCGTCCCCAAATCAGCCCCAGCATTTT.

The CDR3 bases are TGTGCCAGCACGGGACCAGGGGCCTACTACGAGCAGTACTTC. Protein product: CASTGPGAYYEQYF. The V and J genes are TRBV28 and TRBJ2-7; possibly TRBD1 for D (6 bases). Germline lookup yields CDR1 MDHEN and CDR2 SYDVKM. Trimming took off 7 bases at V and 3 bases at J, with 16 bases between the two ends. The CDR3 is 14 residues long.

This clonotype appeared many times. V is TRBV2 and J is TRBJ1-6, with D unclear. Germline V gives CDR1 SNHLY, CDR2 FYNNEI. V dropped 6 bases and J dropped 0 bases, with 12 bases sitting between them. The CDR3 consists of 16 residues. CDR3 coding DNA: TGTGCCAGCAGCGACGGGTTTAGCTCCTATAATTCACCCCTCCACTTT. As protein: CASSDGFSSYNSPLHF.

By sample fraction, this clonotype is medium-sized. The chain recombines TRBV29-1 with TRBJ1-5, with D perhaps TRBD1 (5 bases). This CDR3 contains 16 residues. Trimming removed 6 bases at V and 2 bases at J, with 20 bases between. Germline V CDR1 and CDR2: SQVTM, ANQGSEA. This CDR3 reads CSVHSGVRDGNQPQHF. CDR3 DNA sequence: TGCAGCGTCCATAGTGGCGTGAGGGACGGCAATCAGCCCCAGCATTTT.

This clonotype was seen ten or more times. This chain joins TRBV7-2 and TRBJ1-2; 7 bases map to TRBD1. CDR3 length: 14 amino acids. The germline CDR1 and CDR2 sequences are SGHTA and FQGNSA. V gave up 7 bases and J gave up 4 bases; unmatched junction bases: 9. The CDR3 DNA sequence: TGTGCCAGCACCAACAGGGGTTTTAGCTATGGCTACACCTTC. It specifies CASTNRGFSYGYTF.

This clonotype was observed a few times. This chain uses TRBV27 with TRBJ2-1, with 13 bases that match TRBD2. The V segment lost 6 bases and the J segment 10 bases; nucleotides outside the gene matches: 6. The germline CDR1 and CDR2 sequences are MNHEY and SMNVEV (reference sequence). The CDR3 length is 14 residues. The CDR3 is CASRGLAGVGEQFF. CDR3 sequence (DNA): TGTGCCAGCAGAGGACTAGCGGGGGTGGGGGAGCAGTTCTTC.

The sample holds a few counts of this clonotype. The V call is TRBV15, the J call TRBJ1-1; no firm D call. V was clipped by 4 bases and J by 10 bases, with 13 bases between them. The CDR3 sequence is 12 residues long. The germline V gene encodes CDR1 LNHNV and CDR2 YYDKDF (reference sequence). CDR3 loop: CATSNPLLGAFF. CDR3 in DNA: TGTGCCACCAGCAATCCTCTACTGGGAGCTTTCTTT.

This clonotype was seen at least ten times. The chain recombines TRBV11-2 with TRBJ2-7; TRBD1 agrees at 9 bases. This CDR3 is 15 amino acids long. Trimming cost V 4 bases and J 3 bases; bases outside gene matches: 7. Germline CDR1 and CDR2: SGHAT and FQNNGV. In nucleotides, the CDR3 is TGTGCCAGCAGCTCACCGGGACAGGGATTCTACGAGCAGTACTTC. Residues: CASSSPGQGFYEQYF.

This sequence joins TRBV28 and TRBJ2-7; 7 nucleotides match TRBD1. Germline values: CDR1 MDHEN, CDR2 SYDVKM. CDR3 length: 12 amino acids. The V and J ends lost 11 bases and 5 bases, in that order; junction bases with no gene match: 9. CDR3 amino acids: CAGGQGQHEQYF. The DNA of the CDR3 is TGTGCCGGGGGTCAGGGACAGCACGAGCAGTACTTC.

There are many counts of this clonotype. The V gene is TRBV5-1, the J gene TRBJ1-6; TRBD1 agrees at 9 bases. Germline assignment: CDR1 SGHRS and CDR2 YFSETQ. V was clipped by 1 base and J by 7 bases; unmatched bases: 6. The CDR3 has 16 amino acids. CDR3 nucleotide sequence: TGCGCCAGCAGCTTGTTGGGACAGGGTGAAAATTCACCCCTCCACTTT. It is translated as CASSLLGQGENSPLHF.

The sample holds a few counts of this clonotype. The gene calls are TRBV20-1 and TRBJ2-4; TRBD1 aligns across 9 bases. V shed 6 bases, J shed 5 bases, and the junction held 11 bases outside the gene matches. CDR1 DFQATT and CDR2 SNEGSKA come from the germline V gene (reference sequence). The CDR3 sequence is 15 residues long. The CDR3 here is CSASSGTGLQNIQYF. The CDR3 nucleotides are TGCAGTGCGTCCTCCGGGACAGGGCTCCAAAACATTCAGTACTTC.

This clonotype was picked up a small number of times. This chain uses TRBV5-1 with TRBJ1-1; D is possibly TRBD1 (5 bases). This CDR3 is 18 amino acids long. V lost 1 base and J 0 bases, leaving 19 bases between the germline ends. Germline V CDR1 and CDR2: SGHRS, YFSETQ. The CDR3: CASSLLPRALYMNTEAFF. The CDR3 DNA reads as TGCGCCAGCAGCTTGCTACCCAGGGCCCTCTACATGAACACTGAAGCTTTCTTT.

This clonotype was counted at least ten times. The rearrangement joins TRBV7-2 to TRBJ2-3; the match to TRBD2 covers 12 bases. Looked up from germline, CDR1 is SGHTA and CDR2 is FQGNSA. This CDR3 is built from 14 residues. The V and J ends lost 4 bases and 12 bases, in that order; junction bases with no gene match: 8. CDR3 nucleotides: TGTGCCAGCAGCTCGTGGACTAGCGGGAATTATCAGTATTTT. Its protein is CASSSWTSGNYQYF.

This clonotype was detected ten times or more. The chain has TRBV7-2 and TRBJ1-6; 8 nucleotides line up with TRBD1. V gave up 5 bases and J gave up 9 bases; unmatched junction bases: 6. CDR1 and CDR2 from the germline V gene are SGHTA and FQGNSA. This CDR3 has 14 amino acids. In nucleotides, the CDR3 is TGTGCCAGCAGCCCAGGACAGGGCCGTTCACCCCTCCACTTT. Its translation is CASSPGQGRSPLHF.